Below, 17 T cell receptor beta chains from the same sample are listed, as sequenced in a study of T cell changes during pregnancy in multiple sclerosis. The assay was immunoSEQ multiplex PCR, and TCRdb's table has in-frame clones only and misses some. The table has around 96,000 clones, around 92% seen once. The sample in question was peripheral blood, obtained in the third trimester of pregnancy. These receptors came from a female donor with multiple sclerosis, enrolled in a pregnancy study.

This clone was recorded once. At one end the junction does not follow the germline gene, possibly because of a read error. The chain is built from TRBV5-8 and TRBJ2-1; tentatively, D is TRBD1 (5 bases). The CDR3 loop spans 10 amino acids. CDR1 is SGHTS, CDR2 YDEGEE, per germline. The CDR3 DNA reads TGTGCCAGCAGCTTACTGAGCAGGGTCTTC. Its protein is CASSLLSRVF.

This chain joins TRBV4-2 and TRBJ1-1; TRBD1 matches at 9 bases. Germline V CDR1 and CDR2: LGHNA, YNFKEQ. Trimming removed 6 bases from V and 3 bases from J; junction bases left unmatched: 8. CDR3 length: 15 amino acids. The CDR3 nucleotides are TGTGCCAGCAGGCCGGGGACAGGGCAGGACACTGAAGCTTTCTTT. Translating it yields CASRPGTGQDTEAFF.

The CDR3 bases are TGCGCCAGCAGCTTGGCGTCAGATACGCAGTATTTT. Amino acids: CASSLASDTQYF. The V and J genes are TRBV5-1 and TRBJ2-3; D not resolved. The CDR3 contains 12 residues. V was pared by 0 bases and J by 4 bases, with 3 bases between. CDR1 and CDR2 from the germline V gene are SGHRS and YFSETQ.

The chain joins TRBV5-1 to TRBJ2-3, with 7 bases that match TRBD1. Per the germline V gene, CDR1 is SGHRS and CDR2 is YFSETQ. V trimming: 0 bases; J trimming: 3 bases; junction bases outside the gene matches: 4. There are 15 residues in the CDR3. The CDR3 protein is CASSLGQGATDTQYF. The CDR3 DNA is TGCGCCAGCAGCTTGGGACAGGGTGCTACAGATACGCAGTATTTT.

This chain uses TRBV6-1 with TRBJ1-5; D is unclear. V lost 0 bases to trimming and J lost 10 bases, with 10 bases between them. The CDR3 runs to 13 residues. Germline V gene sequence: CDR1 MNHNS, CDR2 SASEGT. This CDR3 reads CASSEAQSNPQHF. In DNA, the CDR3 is TGTGCCAGCAGTGAAGCTCAGTCCAACCCCCAGCATTTT.

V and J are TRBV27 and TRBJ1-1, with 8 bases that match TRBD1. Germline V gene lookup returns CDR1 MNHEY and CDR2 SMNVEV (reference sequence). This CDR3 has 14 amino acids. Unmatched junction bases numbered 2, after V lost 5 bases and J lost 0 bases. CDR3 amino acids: CASSPDRVNTEAFF. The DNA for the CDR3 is TGTGCCAGCAGTCCGGACAGGGTGAACACTGAAGCTTTCTTT.

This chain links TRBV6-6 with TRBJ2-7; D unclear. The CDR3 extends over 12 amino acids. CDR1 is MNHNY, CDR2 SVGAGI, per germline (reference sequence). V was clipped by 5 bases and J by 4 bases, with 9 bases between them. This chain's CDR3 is CASSPKLYEQYF. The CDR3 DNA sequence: TGTGCCAGCAGTCCCAAGCTGTACGAGCAGTACTTC.

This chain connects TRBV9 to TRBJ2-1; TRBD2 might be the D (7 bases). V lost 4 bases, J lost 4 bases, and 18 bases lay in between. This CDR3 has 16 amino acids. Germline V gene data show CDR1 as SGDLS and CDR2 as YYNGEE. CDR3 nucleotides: TGTGCCAGCAGCCGGGTAGGGGGGGTATTGTACAATGAGCAGTTCTTC. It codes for CASSRVGGVLYNEQFF.

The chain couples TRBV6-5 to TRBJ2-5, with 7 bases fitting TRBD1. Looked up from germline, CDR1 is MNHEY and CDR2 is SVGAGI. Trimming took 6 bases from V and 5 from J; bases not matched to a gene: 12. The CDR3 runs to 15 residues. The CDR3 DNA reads TGTGCCAGCAGCTACCTCCCAGGGGGAAAGGAGACCCAGTACTTC. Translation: CASSYLPGGKETQYF.

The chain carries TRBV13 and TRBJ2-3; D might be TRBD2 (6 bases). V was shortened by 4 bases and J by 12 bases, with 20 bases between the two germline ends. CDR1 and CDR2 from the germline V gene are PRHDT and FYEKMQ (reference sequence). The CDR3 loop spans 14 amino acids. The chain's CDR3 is CASSSGLGGDSQYF. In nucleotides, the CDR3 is TGTGCCAGCAGCTCGGGACTGGGGGGAGATTCCCAGTATTTT.

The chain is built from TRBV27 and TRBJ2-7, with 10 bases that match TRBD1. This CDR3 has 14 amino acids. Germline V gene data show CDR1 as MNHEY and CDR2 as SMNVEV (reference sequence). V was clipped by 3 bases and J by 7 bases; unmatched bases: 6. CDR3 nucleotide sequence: TGTGCCAGCAGTTTTGGGACAGGGGTGGGGGAGCAGTACTTC. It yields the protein CASSFGTGVGEQYF.

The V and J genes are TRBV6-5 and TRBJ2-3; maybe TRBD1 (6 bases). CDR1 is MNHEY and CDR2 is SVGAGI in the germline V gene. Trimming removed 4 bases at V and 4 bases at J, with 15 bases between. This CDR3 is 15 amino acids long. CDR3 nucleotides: TGTGCCAGCAGTTCTCCCTACAGGGCGCCAGATACGCAGTATTTT. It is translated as CASSSPYRAPDTQYF.

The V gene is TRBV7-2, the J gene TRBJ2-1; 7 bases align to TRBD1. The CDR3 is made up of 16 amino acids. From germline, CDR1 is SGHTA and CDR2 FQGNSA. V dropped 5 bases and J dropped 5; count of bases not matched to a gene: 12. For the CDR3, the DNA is TGTGCCAGCAGCCCTAGTACAGGGGCGACAAACAATGAGCAGTTCTTC. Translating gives CASSPSTGATNNEQFF.

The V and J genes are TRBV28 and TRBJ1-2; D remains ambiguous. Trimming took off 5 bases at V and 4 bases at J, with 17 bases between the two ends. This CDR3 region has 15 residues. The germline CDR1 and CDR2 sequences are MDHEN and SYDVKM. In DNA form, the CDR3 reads TGTGCCAGCAGTCCCCCAGGTCTAAGTAGCTATGGCTACACCTTC. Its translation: CASSPPGLSSYGYTF.

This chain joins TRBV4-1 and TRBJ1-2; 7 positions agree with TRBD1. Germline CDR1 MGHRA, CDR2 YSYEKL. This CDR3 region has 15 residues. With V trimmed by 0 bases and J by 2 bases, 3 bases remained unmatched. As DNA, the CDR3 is TGCGCCAGCAGCCAAGATTGGGACAGCAACTATGGCTACACCTTC. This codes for CASSQDWDSNYGYTF.

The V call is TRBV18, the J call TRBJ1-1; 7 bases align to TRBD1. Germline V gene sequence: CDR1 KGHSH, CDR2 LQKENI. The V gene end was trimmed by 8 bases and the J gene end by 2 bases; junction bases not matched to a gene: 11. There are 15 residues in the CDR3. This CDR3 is CASDRDSAINTEAFF. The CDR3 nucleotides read TGTGCCAGCGATCGGGACAGCGCAATTAACACTGAAGCTTTCTTT.

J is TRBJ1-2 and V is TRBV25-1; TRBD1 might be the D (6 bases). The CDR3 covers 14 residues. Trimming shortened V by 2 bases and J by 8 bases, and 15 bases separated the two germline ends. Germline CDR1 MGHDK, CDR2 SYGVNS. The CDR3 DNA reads TGTGCCAGCAGTGAACACGGACAGCTGGCAGGCTACACCTTC. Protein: CASSEHGQLAGYTF.